Each of the 28 T cell receptor beta chains below was sequenced from the same sample in a study of blood T cell repertoires in COVID-19 (dated by TCRdb to the early 2020s). To prepare the library, the immunoSEQ multiplex PCR assay was applied. TCRdb took over this immuneACCESS table, retaining in-frame rearrangements with V and J assigned. Such tables are incomplete; in checked studies, under half of the missing clones stem from an unresolved V gene, and the remainder is unexplained. This sample lists approximately 280,000 clones; almost 85% were detected once. 4% to 6% of the sample rests with the top ten. The material sequenced was peripheral blood. Receptors were obtained from a man aged 50 to 60 with active or convalescent COVID-19.

The chain combines TRBV6-4 with TRBJ2-1; the D gene is possibly TRBD2 (6 bases). CDR3 size: 13 residues. V dropped 5 bases and J dropped 4 bases, with 9 bases sitting between them. Germline V gene sequence: CDR1 MRHNA, CDR2 SNTAGT. CDR3 coding DNA: TGTGCCAGCAGTCTGGAGGGGTACAATGAGCAGTTCTTC. Translation: CASSLEGYNEQFF.

The V and J genes are TRBV5-6 and TRBJ2-7; maybe TRBD1 (7 bases). The CDR3 totals 14 residues. Germline V gives CDR1 SGHDT, CDR2 YYEEEE. Trimming cost V 3 bases and J 5 bases, with 15 bases left between them. The CDR3 loop reads CASSWRGRPNEQYF. The DNA of the CDR3 is TGTGCCAGCAGCTGGAGGGGGCGCCCCAACGAGCAGTACTTC.

This chain joins TRBV5-4 and TRBJ2-4, with 7 bases aligning to TRBD1. CDR3 size: 15 residues. Unmatched junction bases numbered 6, after V lost 2 bases and J lost 4 bases. Germline V gene lookup returns CDR1 SGHNT and CDR2 YYREEE (reference sequence). The CDR3, as DNA: TGTGCCAGCAGCTTTCCAGGGACAGATAAAAACATTCAGTACTTC. It translates to CASSFPGTDKNIQYF.

The chain employs TRBV11-1 and TRBJ1-2; D perhaps matches TRBD1 (5 bases). Germline V CDR1 and CDR2: SGHAT, FQDESV (reference sequence). The CDR3 extends over 13 amino acids. V shed 2 bases and J shed 5 bases, with 9 bases lying between them. The DNA of the CDR3 is TGTGCCAGCAGCTTACGCGCAGGGTATGGCTACACCTTC. It encodes CASSLRAGYGYTF.

V and J are TRBV2 and TRBJ2-4; D is perhaps TRBD2 (5 bases). With 8 bases removed from V and 0 bases from J, the gap between germline ends came to 17 bases. The CDR3 is made up of 16 amino acids. Germline assignment: CDR1 SNHLY and CDR2 FYNNEI. CDR3 protein: CASSTEAGLAKNIQYF. Here the CDR3 DNA reads TGTGCCAGCTCGACTGAGGCGGGTCTAGCCAAAAACATTCAGTACTTC.

The chain joins TRBV12-3 or TRBV12-4 to TRBJ2-3; D call uncertain. This CDR3 is built from 12 residues. Trimming took 6 bases from V and 5 from J, leaving 9 bases between them. CDR3 in amino acids: CASSNSRDTQYF. The CDR3 DNA follows: TGTGCCAGCAGCAACAGCCGAGATACGCAGTATTTT.

The V gene is TRBV9, the J gene TRBJ2-2; perhaps TRBD2 as D (6 bases). This CDR3 has 15 amino acids. Germline V gene lookup returns CDR1 SGDLS and CDR2 YYNGEE. V lost 4 bases to trimming and J lost 3 bases, with 13 bases between them. CDR3: CASSPRDSYTGELFF. CDR3 nucleotides: TGTGCCAGCAGCCCCAGGGACTCCTACACCGGGGAGCTGTTTTTT. The full variable domain, with the rest looked up from reference TRBV9 and TRBJ2-2, is DSGVTQTPKHLITATGQRVTLRCSPRSGDLSVYWYQQSLDQGLQFLIQYYNGEERAKGNILERFSAQQFPDLHSELNLSSLELGDSALYFCASSPRDSYTGELFFGEGSRLTVL.

The chain uses TRBV10-3 and TRBJ2-7; 15 bases map to TRBD2. The CDR3 is made up of 16 amino acids. Germline V gene data show CDR1 as ENHRY and CDR2 as SYGVKD. V shed 6 bases, J shed 0 bases, and the junction held 3 bases outside the gene matches. In DNA, the CDR3 is TGTGCCATCAGGGGACTAGCGGGAGGTAGCTCCTACGAGCAGTACTTC. It yields the protein CAIRGLAGGSSYEQYF.

The sample holds one count of this clone. The chain's CDR3 is CSSSRDTEAFF. The DNA of the CDR3 is TGCAGCTCCTCTCGGGACACTGAAGCTTTCTTT. The chain recombines TRBV29-1 with TRBJ1-1; D ambiguous. This CDR3 region has 11 residues. Deletions cut 8 bases from V and 3 bases from J, with 10 bases between. Germline V gene sequence: CDR1 SQVTM, CDR2 ANQGSEA.

This clone has only one observation. The chain links TRBV27 to TRBJ1-5; D call uncertain. Germline V CDR1 and CDR2: MNHEY, SMNVEV (reference sequence). This CDR3 comprises 17 residues. Between the trimmed V and J ends, which lost 5 bases and 3 bases, there was a span of 20 bases. CDR3 in amino acids: CASSIKPPGRDNQPQHF. CDR3 in DNA: TGTGCCAGCAGTATCAAACCCCCGGGTAGAGACAATCAGCCCCAGCATTTT.

This clone was found once. The chain carries TRBV5-6 and TRBJ1-3; D unresolved. CDR3 size: 15 residues. CDR1 is SGHDT, CDR2 YYEEEE, per germline. V was shortened by 0 bases and J by 1 base, with 8 bases between the two germline ends. The CDR3 bases are TGTGCCAGCAGCTTGGCAGGTCTGTCTGGAAACACCATATATTTT. The encoded protein is CASSLAGLSGNTIYF.

The CDR3 DNA follows: TGCGCCAGCAGCCAAGATCATGGGGACAGGGGAGCTTTCTTT. Encoded protein: CASSQDHGDRGAFF. The genes are TRBV4-3 and TRBJ1-1; 10 bases match TRBD1. Germline V CDR1 and CDR2: LGHNA, YSLEER. The V gene end was trimmed by 0 bases and the J gene end by 10 bases; junction bases not matched to a gene: 5. The CDR3 covers 14 residues.

This chain connects TRBV24-1 to TRBJ2-7; no definite D call. The CDR3 has 13 residues. V lost 9 bases to trimming and J lost 0 bases, with 11 bases between them. Germline V gene data show CDR1 as KGHDR and CDR2 as SFDVKD. The CDR3 sequence is CATGRLSSYEQYF. CDR3 sequence (DNA): TGTGCCACCGGTCGACTGAGCTCCTACGAGCAGTACTTC.

Here the CDR3 reads CASTRTGGFGNYGYTF. CDR3 nucleotides: TGTGCCAGCACCCGGACAGGGGGATTCGGTAACTATGGCTACACCTTC. This rearrangement joins TRBV2 to TRBJ1-2; 10 nucleotides agree with TRBD1. Trimming removed 7 bases from V and 1 base from J; junction bases left unmatched: 9. The CDR3 is 16 amino acids. The germline CDR1 and CDR2 sequences are SNHLY and FYNNEI.

The chain joins TRBV12-5 to TRBJ2-7, with 7 bases identical to TRBD2. Germline loops: CDR1 LGHNT, CDR2 FRNRAP. With 0 bases clipped from V and 2 bases from J, the junction kept 1 base outside the gene matches. This CDR3 comprises 14 residues. The CDR3 sequence is CASGLVAGTYEQYF. In nucleotides, the CDR3 is TGTGCTAGTGGTTTGGTAGCGGGGACCTACGAGCAGTACTTC.

This clone appeared a single time. The chain recombines TRBV5-6 with TRBJ2-3, with 7 positions matching TRBD2. Germline lookup yields CDR1 SGHDT and CDR2 YYEEEE. CDR3 length: 15 amino acids. With V trimmed by 2 bases and J by 2 bases, 5 bases remained unmatched. This chain's CDR3 is CASSLTGGPTDTQYF. DNA for the CDR3: TGTGCCAGCAGCTTAACGGGAGGTCCCACAGATACGCAGTATTTT.

With regard to this clone: The junction and the germline gene differ at one end; a read error may be behind it. The chain combines TRBV3-1 (or the pseudogene TRBV3-2) with TRBJ1-3; no clear D gene. Germline V lookup: CDR1 LGHDT, CDR2 YNNKEL (reference sequence). The CDR3 sequence is 15 residues long. The CDR3 DNA sequence: TGTGCCAGCAGGCAAGGGTCGGGGACTGGAAACACCATATATTTT. Protein: CASRQGSGTGNTIYF.

The J gene is TRBJ2-5, the V gene TRBV5-4; tentative D call: TRBD1 (7 bases). The CDR3 contains 16 residues. The V gene's germline CDR1 is SGHNT and CDR2 YYREEE (reference sequence). V was trimmed by 2 bases and J by 0 bases, leaving 14 bases between them. CDR3 residues: CASSFDRAGYQETQYF. The DNA for the CDR3 is TGTGCCAGCAGCTTCGACAGGGCGGGGTACCAAGAGACCCAGTACTTC.

The CDR3 region is CASSVGDRGATEAFF. The CDR3 DNA reads as TGTGCCAGCAGCGTAGGGGACAGGGGCGCCACTGAAGCTTTCTTT. The chain joins TRBV9 to TRBJ1-1; 10 positions match TRBD1. With V trimmed by 0 bases and J by 4 bases, 3 bases remained unmatched. Per germline, CDR1 SGDLS and CDR2 YYNGEE. The CDR3 is made up of 15 amino acids.

V gene TRBV6-5 combines with J gene TRBJ2-7; 7 nucleotides agree with TRBD2. With V trimmed by 6 bases and J by 2 bases, 10 bases remained unmatched. CDR1 is MNHEY and CDR2 is SVGAGI in the germline V gene. The CDR3 sequence is 15 residues long. CDR3 DNA sequence: TGTGCCAGCAGCCGCTCGTGGCGGGGGACCTACGAGCAGTACTTC. It translates to CASSRSWRGTYEQYF.

The V call is TRBV9, the J call TRBJ1-3; tentatively, D is TRBD1 (6 bases). V shed 0 bases and J shed 4 bases, with 14 bases lying between them. The CDR3 runs to 16 residues. The germline gives CDR1 SGDLS, CDR2 YYNGEE. CDR3 sequence reads: CASSVAMDRVGNTIYF. The CDR3, as DNA: TGTGCCAGCAGCGTAGCAATGGACAGAGTGGGAAACACCATATATTTT.

There are a few counts of this clone. The chain links TRBV5-6 to TRBJ2-1; no reliable D call. Germline values: CDR1 SGHDT, CDR2 YYEEEE. This CDR3 has 13 amino acids. V lost 0 bases and J 6 bases, leaving 7 bases between the germline ends. The CDR3 region has the DNA TGTGCCAGCAGCTTGGGGCTTCCCAATGAGCAGTTCTTC. Translated: CASSLGLPNEQFF.

This rearrangement joins TRBV12-3 or TRBV12-4 to TRBJ2-1; TRBD2 is a possible D gene (5 bases). The CDR3 has 12 residues. V was shortened by 6 bases and J by 7 bases, with 10 bases between the two germline ends. CDR3 region: CASSPGVNEQFF. The CDR3 coding sequence is TGTGCCAGCAGCCCCGGGGTAAATGAGCAGTTCTTC.

This sequence joins TRBV4-2 and TRBJ2-4; perhaps TRBD1 as D (7 bases). The V gene lost 4 bases and the J gene lost 6 bases, with 13 bases spanning the gap. The germline V gene has CDR1 LGHNA and CDR2 YNFKEQ. The CDR3 contains 14 residues. The CDR3 DNA sequence: TGTGCCAGCAGCCCCGGCAGGGGGGTAAACATTCAGTACTTC. This translates into CASSPGRGVNIQYF.

This chain connects TRBV6-1 to TRBJ1-1; the D is unclear. Trimming cost V 0 bases and J 0 bases, with 8 bases left between them. This CDR3 is 15 amino acids long. CDR1 is MNHNS, CDR2 SASEGT, per germline. In nucleotides, the CDR3 is TGTGCCAGCAGTGAAGCCCATTACATGAACACTGAAGCTTTCTTT. Translating it yields CASSEAHYMNTEAFF.

DNA of the CDR3: TGTGCCAGCGAGCAGGGTGGGACTAGCGGTAACACCGGGGAGCTGTTTTTT. Translation: CASEQGGTSGNTGELFF. The V call is TRBV7-3, the J call TRBJ2-2; TRBD2 matches at 11 bases. J lost 2 bases, V lost 8 bases, and 10 bases had no gene match. Germline CDR1 is SGHTA and CDR2 is FQGTGA. CDR3 size: 17 residues.

This chain joins TRBV7-2 and TRBJ1-6; 9 bases are a match to TRBD1. CDR3 length: 14 residues. Losses at the gene ends were 5 bases for V and 8 bases for J; bases not matched to a gene: 4. In germline, CDR1 is SGHTA, CDR2 FQGNSA. The CDR3 is CASSRDRADSPLHF. The CDR3 nucleotides are TGTGCCAGCAGCCGGGACAGGGCTGATTCACCCCTCCACTTT.

V is TRBV2 and J is TRBJ2-6; 7 positions match TRBD2. Unmatched junction bases numbered 7, after V lost 5 bases and J lost 3 bases. There are 16 residues in the CDR3. Germline values: CDR1 SNHLY, CDR2 FYNNEI. The CDR3 loop is CASSRPLADGANVLTF. The CDR3 DNA reads as TGTGCCAGCAGTCGACCCCTAGCGGATGGGGCCAACGTCCTGACTTTC.